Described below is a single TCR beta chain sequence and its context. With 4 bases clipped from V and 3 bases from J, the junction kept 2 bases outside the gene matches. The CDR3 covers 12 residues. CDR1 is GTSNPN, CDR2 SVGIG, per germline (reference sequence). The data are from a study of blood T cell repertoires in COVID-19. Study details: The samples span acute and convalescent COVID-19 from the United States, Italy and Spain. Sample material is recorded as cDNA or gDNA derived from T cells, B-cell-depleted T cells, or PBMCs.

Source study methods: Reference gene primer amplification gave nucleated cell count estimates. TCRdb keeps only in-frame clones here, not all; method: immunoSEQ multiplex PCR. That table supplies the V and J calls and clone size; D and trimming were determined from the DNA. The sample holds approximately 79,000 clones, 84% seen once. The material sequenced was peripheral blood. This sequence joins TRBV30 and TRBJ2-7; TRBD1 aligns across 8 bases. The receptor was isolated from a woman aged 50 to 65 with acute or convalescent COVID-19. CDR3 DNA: TGTGCCTGGATTACAGGGGGCTACGAGCAGTACTTC. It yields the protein CAWITGGYEQYF.